Included here is one T cell receptor (beta chain) sequence, with context. Its antigen is not known. V was pared by 4 bases and J by 4 bases, with 11 bases between. The CDR3 runs to 13 residues. Germline loops: CDR1 SGHRS, CDR2 YFSETQ. This entry comes from a study of blood T cells in healthy people across ages. Whole-study findings and limits: Researchers deemed the diversity estimates from one million T cells underestimates.

Combining a sample-barcoded 5' primer with a J-beta primer mix, a second PCR ran for 7 to 11 cycles. Every cDNA was tagged by a template-switch adaptor with 12 random nucleotides. TCRdb re-called the 5' RACE reads with MiXCR, one entry per CDR3 protein. The repertoire has some 290,000 distinct CDR3 sequences, roughly 27% of them found once; the top ten carry around 29%. The authors drew about 10 milliliters of peripheral blood from each donor. The sequence was obtained from a woman in her seventies in good health. Sample: blood. The J gene is TRBJ1-1, the V gene TRBV5-1; tentative D call: TRBD1 (5 bases). The CDR3 bases are TGCGCCAGCAGCCCAGGGTTGGGCACTGAAGCTTTCTTT. This codes for CASSPGLGTEAFF.